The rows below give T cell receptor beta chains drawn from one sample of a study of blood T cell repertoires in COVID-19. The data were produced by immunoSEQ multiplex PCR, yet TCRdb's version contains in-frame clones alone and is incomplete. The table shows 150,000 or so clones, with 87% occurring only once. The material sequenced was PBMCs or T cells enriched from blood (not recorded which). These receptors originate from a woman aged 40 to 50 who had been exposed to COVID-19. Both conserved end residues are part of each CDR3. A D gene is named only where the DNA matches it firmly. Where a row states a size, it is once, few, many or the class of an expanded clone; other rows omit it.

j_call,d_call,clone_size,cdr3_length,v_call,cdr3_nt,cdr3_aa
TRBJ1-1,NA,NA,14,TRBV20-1,TGCAGTGCTAGTAGCCGTAGGAGGAACACTGAAGCTTTCTTT,CSASSRRRNTEAFF
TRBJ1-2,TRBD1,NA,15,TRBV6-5,TGTGCCAGCAGTTACTCTGGACAGGGGGCGGGTGGCTACACCTTC,CASSYSGQGAGGYTF
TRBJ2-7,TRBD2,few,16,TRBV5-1,TGCGCCAGCAGCTTGGAGGCGGGAGTCGGGCAATACGAGCAGTACTTC,CASSLEAGVGQYEQYF
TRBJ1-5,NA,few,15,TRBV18,TGTGCCAGCTCGCTAGAAGGAGGGATTGGTCAGCCCCAGCATTTT,CASSLEGGIGQPQHF
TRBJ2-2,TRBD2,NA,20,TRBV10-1,TGCGCCAGCAGTGACCGGGGACTAGGGAGCTCTACCGCGAACACCGGGGAGCTGTTTTTT,CASSDRGLGSSTANTGELFF
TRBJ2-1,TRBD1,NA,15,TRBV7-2,TGTGCCAGCAGCGCACAGGGGAGCTCCTACAATGAGCAGTTCTTC,CASSAQGSSYNEQFF
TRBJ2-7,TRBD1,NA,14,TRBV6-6,TGTGCCAGCACCGTGGGACAGGGGTTCTACGAGCAGTACTTC,CASTVGQGFYEQYF
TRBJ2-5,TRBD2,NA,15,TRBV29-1,TGCAGCGTTCTTAGGGGCTGGGAGGGCCAAGAGACCCAGTACTTC,CSVLRGWEGQETQYF
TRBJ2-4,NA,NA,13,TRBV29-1,TGCAGCGTTGAAATGGGCGTCGGAAACATTCAGTACTTC,CSVEMGVGNIQYF
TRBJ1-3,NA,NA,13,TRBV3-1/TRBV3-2,TGTGCCAGTCGGACAGCGGGGGGAAACACCATATATTTT,CASRTAGGNTIYF
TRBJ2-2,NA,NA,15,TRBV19,TGTGCCAGCCGGGGGGCAGGGATGAACACCGGGGAGCTGTTTTTT,CASRGAGMNTGELFF
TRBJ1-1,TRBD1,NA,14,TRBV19,TGTGCCAGTAGGCAGGACAGGGTGAACACTGAAGCTTTCTTT,CASRQDRVNTEAFF
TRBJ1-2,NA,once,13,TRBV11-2,TGTGCCAGCAGCTTAACAGAAAACTATGGCTACACCTTC,CASSLTENYGYTF
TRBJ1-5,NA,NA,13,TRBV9,TGTGCCAGCAGCCCCTCAGGGTCGCAGCCCCAGCATTTT,CASSPSGSQPQHF
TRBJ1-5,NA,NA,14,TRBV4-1,TGCGCCAGCAGCCAACAGGGAATCAATCAGCCCCAGCATTTT,CASSQQGINQPQHF
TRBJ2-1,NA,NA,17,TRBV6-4,TGTGCCAGCAGTGACGACGCGAGGGCTAGCGCCCACAATGAGCAGTTCTTC,CASSDDARASAHNEQFF
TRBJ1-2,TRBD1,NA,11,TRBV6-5,TGTGCCGCCAGGGGGCTTTGGGGCTACACCTTC,CAARGLWGYTF
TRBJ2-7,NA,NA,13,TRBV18,TGTGCCAGCTCATCAGAAACAGGGAACGAGCAGTACTTC,CASSSETGNEQYF
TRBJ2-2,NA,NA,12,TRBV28,TGTGCCAGTGACAGTAACACCGGGGAGCTGTTTTTT,CASDSNTGELFF
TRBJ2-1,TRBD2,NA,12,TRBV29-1,TGCAGCGTTCTACTAGCGAACAATGAGCAGTTCTTC,CSVLLANNEQFF
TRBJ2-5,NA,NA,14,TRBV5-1,TGCGCCAGCAGCTCCCCCGTGAGTCCGGAGACCCAGTACTTC,CASSSPVSPETQYF
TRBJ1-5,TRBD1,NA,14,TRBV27,TGTGCCAGCAGAGGGACAGGGGGCAATCAGCCCCAGCATTTT,CASRGTGGNQPQHF
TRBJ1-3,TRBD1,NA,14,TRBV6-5,TGTGCCAGCAGTTCACAGGGGGCCGGAAACACCATATATTTT,CASSSQGAGNTIYF